The 28 T cell receptor beta chains reported below all come from one sample, sequenced in a study of tumor-infiltrating lymphocytes in localized non-small cell lung cancer. Libraries were prepared by immunoSEQ multiplex PCR; TCRdb keeps only in-frame clonotypes and omits some of them. The table includes over 5,500 clones, 74% detected once. Material for sequencing was uninvolved lung tissue not adjacent to the tumor. These receptors were collected from a human donor with non-small cell lung cancer.

The chain is built from TRBV7-9 and TRBJ1-2, with D possibly TRBD1 on 5 matching bases. CDR1 and CDR2 from the germline V gene are SEHNR and FQNEAQ (reference sequence). CDR3 length: 15 residues. V lost 1 base, J lost 2 bases, and 11 bases lay in between. The CDR3 DNA sequence: TGTGCCAGCAGCTTAGTAGACAGAGAGAACTATGGCTACACCTTC. Encoded protein: CASSLVDRENYGYTF.

The rearrangement links TRBV6-5 to TRBJ2-2; D unresolved. With 5 bases removed from V and 5 bases from J, the gap between germline ends came to 12 bases. The V gene's germline CDR1 is MNHEY and CDR2 SVGAGI. The CDR3 extends over 14 amino acids. CDR3 sequence reads: CASSRTVRTGELFF. DNA of the CDR3: TGTGCCAGCAGTCGGACCGTCCGGACCGGGGAGCTGTTTTTT.

The chain recombines TRBV7-9 with TRBJ1-1, with D possibly matching TRBD1 (5 bases). The CDR3 contains 16 residues. Germline V gene data show CDR1 as SEHNR and CDR2 as FQNEAQ (reference sequence). Trimming pared 7 bases from V and 0 bases from J, leaving 18 bases between. CDR3 in amino acids: CASTLGGLGMNTEAFF. The DNA of the CDR3 is TGTGCCAGCACCTTGGGGGGTTTGGGAATGAACACTGAAGCTTTCTTT.

V usage is TRBV11-3 and J usage is TRBJ2-1; 11 nucleotides align to TRBD1. CDR1 and CDR2 from the germline V gene are SGHNT and YENEEA. V lost 5 bases to trimming and J lost 6 bases; unmatched junction nucleotides: 6. The CDR3 has 15 amino acids. Here the CDR3 DNA reads TGTGCCAGCAGCCCGAGGGGGACAGGGGGCAATGAGCAGTTCTTC. It translates to CASSPRGTGGNEQFF.

The chain recombines TRBV6-4 with TRBJ1-6; 8 positions agree with TRBD1. The germline V gene encodes CDR1 MRHNA and CDR2 SNTAGT. The CDR3 loop spans 16 amino acids. Trimming cost V 3 bases and J 6 bases; bases outside gene matches: 7. The CDR3 region is CASSETGGTGNSPLHF. The CDR3 DNA reads TGTGCCAGCAGTGAAACAGGGGGAACGGGTAATTCACCCCTCCACTTT.

V usage is TRBV7-2 and J usage is TRBJ2-3, with a weak D call TRBD2 (6 bases). The CDR3 contains 13 residues. Germline-derived CDR1 and CDR2 are SGHTA and FQGNSA. Trimming stripped 4 bases from V and 5 bases from J, with 10 bases between. CDR3 sequence: CASSSGGIDTQYF. CDR3 in DNA: TGTGCCAGCAGCTCTGGGGGGATAGATACGCAGTATTTT. Full variable domain (outside the CDR3, taken from reference TRBV7-2 and TRBJ2-3): GAGVSQSPSNKVTEKGKDVELRCDPISGHTALYWYRQSLGQGLEFLIYFQGNSAPDKSGLPSDRFSAERTGGSVSTLTIQRTQQEDSAVYLCASSSGGIDTQYFGPGTRLTVL.

The chain couples TRBV29-1 to TRBJ2-5; D remains ambiguous. This CDR3 is built from 12 residues. The ends were cut back, 4 bases at V and 5 bases at J, with 11 bases in the middle. Germline CDR1 is SQVTM and CDR2 is ANQGSEA. The CDR3 protein is CSVVTVRETQYF. CDR3 nucleotides: TGCAGCGTTGTTACGGTTAGGGAGACCCAGTACTTC.

This chain uses TRBV29-1 with TRBJ2-5, with 11 bases fitting TRBD1. V lost 2 bases to trimming and J lost 1 base; unmatched junction nucleotides: 6. CDR3 size: 16 residues. Germline V gene data show CDR1 as SQVTM and CDR2 as ANQGSEA. The CDR3 is CSVERAGTGGQETQYF. The DNA of the CDR3 is TGCAGCGTTGAAAGGGCCGGGACAGGGGGCCAAGAGACCCAGTACTTC.

This rearrangement joins TRBV18 to TRBJ2-7; D remains ambiguous. Germline CDR1 reads KGHSH; CDR2 reads LQKENI. This CDR3 contains 13 residues. V lost 2 bases and J lost 4, with 9 bases in between. The CDR3 is CASSPSPGYEQYF. The CDR3, as DNA: TGTGCCAGCTCACCATCCCCGGGTTACGAGCAGTACTTC.

The rearrangement joins TRBV30 to TRBJ2-5; 8 nucleotides match TRBD2. The CDR3 contains 15 residues. Germline assignment: CDR1 GTSNPN and CDR2 SVGIG (reference sequence). V shed 3 bases and J 4 bases; nucleotides not matched to a gene: 10. The CDR3 loop reads CAWSTGGGRGETQYF. The CDR3 DNA reads as TGTGCCTGGAGCACCGGGGGGGGGCGAGGAGAGACCCAGTACTTC.

This clone has a single count. The chain employs TRBV5-1 and TRBJ2-2; D is perhaps TRBD1 (5 bases). V was cut by 3 bases and J by 4 bases, with 10 bases left in between. Germline V lookup: CDR1 SGHRS, CDR2 YFSETQ. This CDR3 has 14 residues. The CDR3 DNA reads TGCGCCAGCAGCTCACGACAGAGCACCGGGGAGCTGTTTTTT. Encoded protein: CASSSRQSTGELFF.

The chain combines TRBV5-1 with TRBJ2-1; D is perhaps TRBD2 (7 bases). Trimming removed 2 bases at V and 5 bases at J, with 14 bases between. CDR1 and CDR2 from the germline V gene are SGHRS and YFSETQ. The CDR3 consists of 15 residues. The CDR3 protein is CASSFTGGANNEQFF. As DNA, the CDR3 is TGCGCCAGCAGCTTTACGGGGGGCGCGAACAATGAGCAGTTCTTC. The full variable domain, completed using reference TRBV5-1 and TRBJ2-1, is KAGVTQTPRYLIKTRGQQVTLSCSPISGHRSVSWYQQTPGQGLQFLFEYFSETQRNKGNFPGRFSGRQFSNSRSEMNVSTLELGDSALYLCASSFTGGANNEQFFGPGTRLTVL.

The CDR3 sequence is CATRERQKMNTEAFF. As DNA, the CDR3 is TGTGCCACCAGAGAGCGACAGAAAATGAACACTGAAGCTTTCTTT. This chain uses TRBV19 with TRBJ1-1; perhaps TRBD1 as D (5 bases). Germline CDR1 LNHDA, CDR2 SQIVND (reference sequence). V lost 10 bases and J lost 0, with 18 bases in between. CDR3 length equals 15 residues.

As regards this clone: The junction departs from the called germline gene at one end, perhaps through a read error. The chain recombines TRBV4-3 with TRBJ1-2, with D unresolved. The germline V gene has CDR1 LGHNA and CDR2 YSLEER. CDR3 length: 15 amino acids. CDR3 residues: CASSEEKWVGHGYTF. In DNA, the CDR3 is TGCGCCAGCAGCGAAGAGAAGTGGGTAGGACATGGCTACACCTTC.

The genes are TRBV15 and TRBJ2-1; D is unresolved. The CDR3 has 17 residues. Trimming shortened V by 0 bases and J by 0 bases, and 12 bases separated the two germline ends. Germline CDR1 is LNHNV and CDR2 is YYDKDF (reference sequence). The CDR3 spells CATSRDLSSLSYNEQFF. The CDR3 bases are TGTGCCACCAGCAGAGACTTAAGTTCCCTCTCCTACAATGAGCAGTTCTTC. The whole variable domain, remainder taken from reference TRBV15 and TRBJ2-1, is DAMVIQNPRYQVTQFGKPVTLSCSQTLNHNVMYWYQQKSSQAPKLLFHYYDKDFNNEADTPDNFQSRRPNTSFCFLDIRSPGLGDTAMYLCATSRDLSSLSYNEQFFGPGTRLTVL.

The chain combines TRBV5-7 with TRBJ2-7; the D gene is possibly TRBD2 (6 bases). TRBV5-7 is recorded as an ORF, its role being uncertain. Trimming cost V 4 bases and J 2 bases, with 13 bases left between them. The CDR3 is made up of 14 amino acids. The CDR3 nucleotides are TGTGCCAGCAGCCCCCGGACTATGACCTACGAGCAGTACTTC. Its protein product is CASSPRTMTYEQYF.

CDR3 sequence reads: CASSLGRGSGYSNQPQHF. CDR3 nucleotide sequence: TGTGCCAGCAGCTTAGGCCGAGGTAGCGGCTATAGCAATCAGCCCCAGCATTTT. The chain links TRBV13 to TRBJ1-5, with D uncertain. The CDR3 consists of 18 residues. Germline CDR1 PRHDT, CDR2 FYEKMQ (reference sequence). Trimming pared 0 bases from V and 0 bases from J, leaving 15 bases between.

The chain employs TRBV9 and TRBJ1-2, with D maybe TRBD1 (6 bases). Germline assignment: CDR1 SGDLS and CDR2 YYNGEE. The length of the CDR3 is 18 residues. Between the trimmed V and J ends, which lost 0 bases and 1 base, there was a span of 19 bases. This CDR3 is CASSVEKTGFRSNYGYTF. The CDR3 DNA sequence: TGTGCCAGCAGCGTAGAAAAGACAGGCTTCAGAAGTAACTATGGCTACACCTTC.

A single count supports this clone. The CDR3, as DNA: TGTGCCAGCAGTTCGGTAGGAGGGAATAGCAATCAGCCCCAGCATTTT. Translated: CASSSVGGNSNQPQHF. J is TRBJ1-5 and V is TRBV6-5, with unresolved D. Germline loops: CDR1 MNHEY, CDR2 SVGAGI. CDR3 length: 16 residues. Trimming removed 4 bases from V and 0 bases from J, with 13 bases in between.

Regarding this clone: This specimen includes other DNA sequences encoding the same CDR3. The chain combines TRBV7-9 with TRBJ2-6; D not resolved. This CDR3 comprises 17 residues. V was trimmed by 1 base and J by 0 bases, leaving 10 bases between them. The germline CDR1 and CDR2 sequences are SEHNR and FQNEAQ (reference sequence). CDR3 residues: CASSLGAGSSGANVLTF. Here the CDR3 DNA reads TGTGCCAGCAGCTTAGGAGCAGGAAGCTCTGGGGCCAACGTCCTGACTTTC. Filled out from reference TRBV7-9 and TRBJ2-6, the complete variable domain reads DTGVSQNPRHKITKRGQNVTFRCDPISEHNRLYWYRQTLGQGPEFLTYFQNEAQLEKSRLLSDRFSAERPKGSFSTLEIQRTEQGDSAMYLCASSLGAGSSGANVLTFGAGSRLTVL.

The chain couples TRBV4-3 to TRBJ1-1; D unclear. CDR3 length equals 15 residues. Germline CDR1 reads LGHNA; CDR2 reads YSLEER. V dropped 4 bases and J dropped 1 base, with 13 bases sitting between them. The CDR3 here is CASSPDPGSNTEAFF. The CDR3 nucleotides are TGCGCCAGCAGCCCGGACCCTGGCTCGAACACTGAAGCTTTCTTT.

The rearrangement uses TRBV7-2 and TRBJ2-1; D unresolved. Germline V lookup: CDR1 SGHTA, CDR2 FQGNSA. V shed 5 bases and J shed 10 bases, with 12 bases lying between them. The CDR3 is made up of 12 amino acids. The CDR3 protein is CASSPTHGEQFF. CDR3 nucleotides: TGTGCCAGCAGCCCAACGCATGGGGAGCAGTTCTTC.

The chain joins TRBV14 to TRBJ2-2; D uncertain. Germline V gene sequence: CDR1 SGHDN, CDR2 FVKESK. The CDR3 is 14 amino acids. V lost 0 bases to trimming and J lost 7 bases, with 9 bases between them. CDR3: CASSQDTRVGELFF. In DNA, the CDR3 is TGTGCCAGCAGCCAAGACACGCGTGTCGGGGAGCTGTTTTTT. Looking up the rest from reference TRBV14 and TRBJ2-2 gives the full variable domain: EAGVTQFPSHSVIEKGQTVTLRCDPISGHDNLYWYRRVMGKEIKFLLHFVKESKQDESGMPNNRFLAERTGGTYSTLKVQPAELEDSGVYFCASSQDTRVGELFFGEGSRLTVL.

This sequence joins TRBV6-5 and TRBJ1-2, with 7 bases fitting TRBD1. The ends lost 5 bases at V and 3 bases at J; junction bases unmatched: 6. CDR1 and CDR2 (germline): MNHEY, SVGAGI. The CDR3 extends over 14 amino acids. For the CDR3, the DNA is TGTGCCAGCAGTGGGCCGGGACAGTACTATGGCTACACCTTC. This codes for CASSGPGQYYGYTF.

The chain has TRBV19 and TRBJ2-3; D not certain. V was clipped by 6 bases and J by 0 bases, with 13 bases between them. The germline gives CDR1 LNHDA, CDR2 SQIVND (reference sequence). The CDR3 runs to 15 residues. CDR3 sequence: CASSPTPTSTDTQYF. The CDR3 DNA reads TGTGCCAGTAGCCCTACACCTACTAGCACAGATACGCAGTATTTT. Together with reference TRBV19 and TRBJ2-3, the CDR3 gives the full variable domain: DGGITQSPKYLFRKEGQNVTLSCEQNLNHDAMYWYRQDPGQGLRLIYYSQIVNDFQKGDIAEGYSVSREKKESFPLTVTSAQKNPTAFYLCASSPTPTSTDTQYFGPGTRLTVL.

This clone is medium-sized within its sample. This chain joins TRBV7-2 and TRBJ2-4, with 12 bases that match TRBD2. Trimming at V came to 4 bases and at J to 0 bases, leaving 7 bases not matched to a gene. CDR3 size: 18 residues. Germline V gives CDR1 SGHTA, CDR2 FQGNSA. The CDR3 region has the DNA TGTGCCAGCAGCTCGGCAAGACTAGCGGGGGAAGCCAAAAACATTCAGTACTTC. The encoded protein is CASSSARLAGEAKNIQYF.

The rearrangement links TRBV5-1 to TRBJ1-4; TRBD1 matches at 8 bases. This CDR3 region has 16 residues. CDR1 and CDR2 from the germline V gene are SGHRS and YFSETQ. V lost 1 base and J lost 5; bases outside the gene matches: 7. The CDR3 DNA sequence: TGCGCCAGCAGCTTGTTCGGAACAGGGGGAAATGAAAAACTGTTTTTT. Amino acid sequence: CASSLFGTGGNEKLFF.

This clone was detected once. The chain links TRBV7-2 to TRBJ1-5; D not resolved. CDR3 length: 14 residues. The V end lost 1 base, the J end lost 3 bases, and 7 bases lay between the germline ends. Germline V gene data show CDR1 as SGHTA and CDR2 as FQGNSA. The CDR3 protein is CASSLVGFNQPQHF. CDR3 sequence (DNA): TGTGCCAGCAGCTTAGTTGGCTTCAATCAGCCCCAGCATTTT.